The clone carrying this TCR beta chain occurred a few times. The antigen is undetermined. A single record per CDR3 protein comes from TCRdb applying MiXCR to the reads. The sample includes hundreds of thousands of distinct CDR3 sequences, 9.5% of them seen just once. The record originates from a study of T cell repertoires in cytomegalovirus infection. Whole-study context: From public TCR beta signatures came an indication of both CMV infection and matching HLA type. The study's findings and limits: In two of eight donors, the top clonotype was HLA-C-restricted CMV-specific.

The CDR3 is 16 amino acids. V gave up 5 bases and J gave up 1 base, with 14 bases separating them. Per the germline V gene, CDR1 is MNHEY and CDR2 is SVGEGT. The specimen was PBMCs. This receptor was obtained from a human donor in good health (CMV status not recorded). Some clones in this sample may be carry-over from other donors' samples. This chain connects TRBV6-2 or TRBV6-3 to TRBJ2-2; D is undetermined. For the CDR3, the DNA is TGTGCCAGCAGTAGAGTTAGCTTACAGAACACCGGGGAGCTGTTTTTT. Translated, it gives CASSRVSLQNTGELFF.